This entry lists 16 T cell receptor beta chains sequenced from one sample in a study of blood T cells in healthy people across ages. Together with a sample-barcoded 5' primer, a J-beta primer mix was included in a second PCR lasting roughly 6 to 12 cycles. From the 5' RACE reads, TCRdb called clonotypes with MiXCR, one entry per CDR3 protein. The data contain 650,000 to 700,000 distinct CDR3 sequences, roughly half of them singletons. The material sequenced was blood. The receptors derive from a woman aged 80 or over in good health.

This clonotype was found many times. This chain joins TRBV20-1 and TRBJ1-5; 7 bases align to TRBD1. With 4 bases clipped from V and 3 bases from J, the junction kept 9 bases outside the gene matches. Germline assignment: CDR1 DFQATT and CDR2 SNEGSKA (reference sequence). This CDR3 is built from 15 residues. Here the CDR3 reads CSAMTGTKVNQPQHF. DNA of the CDR3: TGCAGTGCTATGACAGGGACGAAGGTCAATCAGCCCCAGCATTTT.

A remark on this clonotype: A single base separates this from a much larger clone, so it may be a read error. The rearrangement joins TRBV20-1 to TRBJ2-1; 9 nucleotides match TRBD2. The J call may be incorrect, as the DNA end agrees better with TRBJ2-7. The CDR3 sequence is 15 residues long. The germline V gene encodes CDR1 DFQATT and CDR2 SNEGSKA (reference sequence). CDR3 nucleotides: TGCAGTGCTTATAGCGGGGGAAGCTCCTACAATGAGCAGTACTTC. Encoded protein: CSAYSGGSSYNEQYF.

V gene TRBV27 combines with J gene TRBJ1-6; 9 bases align to TRBD1. Per germline, CDR1 MNHEY and CDR2 SMNVEV (reference sequence). The CDR3 runs to 15 residues. V dropped 2 bases and J dropped 11; count of bases not matched to a gene: 7. The CDR3 sequence: CASSLGTGTGAPLHF. The CDR3 DNA is TGTGCCAGCAGTTTAGGGACAGGGACGGGGGCACCCCTCCACTTT.

This clonotype was seen a few times. The chain has TRBV7-2 and TRBJ2-3; unclear D gene. Trimming stripped 5 bases from V and 4 bases from J, with 10 bases between. The germline gives CDR1 SGHTA, CDR2 FQGNSA. This CDR3 is built from 13 residues. The CDR3 is CASSQVRSDTQYF. The CDR3 coding sequence is TGTGCCAGCAGCCAGGTTCGTTCAGATACGCAGTATTTT.

With respect to this clonotype: A much larger clone sits a single nucleotide away, making a read error possible. The chain couples TRBV12-3 or TRBV12-4 to TRBJ2-3; 13 nucleotides match TRBD2. CDR3 size: 15 residues. Written as DNA, the CDR3 is TGTGCCAGCAGGCCTGGGACTAGCGGGGCAGATGCGCAGTATTTT. Its protein product is CASRPGTSGADAQYF.

The chain links TRBV3-1 to TRBJ2-2, with D perhaps TRBD2 (5 bases). The CDR3 is 13 residues long. Trimming removed 5 bases at V and 7 bases at J, with 11 bases between. Per the germline V gene, CDR1 is LGHDT and CDR2 is YNNKEL (reference sequence). The CDR3 coding sequence is TGTGCCAGCAGCTTACTAGGCGGCGGGGAGCTGTTTTTT. It yields the protein CASSLLGGGELFF.

Only one count was recorded for this clonotype. The chain links TRBV28 to TRBJ2-7; a weak D match, TRBD2 (6 bases). Germline V gene sequence: CDR1 MDHEN, CDR2 SYDVKM. V lost 7 bases and J 8 bases, leaving 18 bases between the germline ends. This CDR3 region has 13 residues. CDR3 region: CASTPTSEGKQYF. The DNA of the CDR3 is TGTGCCAGCACCCCCACCTCGGAGGGTAAGCAGTACTTC.

On this clonotype: A read error is possible here, since a much larger clone lies one base away. V is TRBV20-1 and J is TRBJ2-3; no clear D. Germline values: CDR1 DFQATT, CDR2 SNEGSKA (reference sequence). The CDR3 totals 14 residues. Deletions cut 1 base from V and 2 bases from J, with 10 bases between. The CDR3: CSARVQPNTDTQYF. The CDR3 DNA sequence: TGCAGTGCTAGAGTACAGCCTAACACAGATACGCAGTATTTT.

This clonotype showed up just a few times. The chain uses TRBV19 and TRBJ2-5, with TRBD2 matching 9 bases. Trimming took 4 bases from V and 5 from J; bases not matched to a gene: 5. CDR1 and CDR2 (germline): LNHDA, SQIVND (reference sequence). The CDR3 consists of 14 residues. CDR3 residues: CASSTGTSLETQYF. The CDR3 nucleotides read TGTGCCAGTAGTACCGGGACTAGCTTGGAGACCCAGTACTTC.

The V and J genes are TRBV19 and TRBJ2-5; 7 bases map to TRBD2. V was pared by 3 bases and J by 4 bases, with 2 bases of the junction left unmatched. The CDR3 sequence is 13 residues long. Germline-derived CDR1 and CDR2 are LNHDA and SQIVND (reference sequence). DNA of the CDR3: TGTGCCAGTAGTATCATAGCGGGAGAGACCCAGTACTTC. This encodes CASSIIAGETQYF.

This clonotype occurred many times. The CDR3: CASSPGTAYNEQFF. In nucleotides, the CDR3 is TGTGCCAGCAGCCCCGGGACCGCCTACAATGAGCAGTTCTTC. The chain uses TRBV12-3 or TRBV12-4 and TRBJ2-1; the D gene could be TRBD1 or TRBD2 (5 bases each). The V end lost 6 bases, the J end lost 2 bases, and 11 bases lay between the germline ends. CDR3 size: 14 residues.

The CDR3 sequence: CASTQGDTGELFF. CDR3 bases: TGTGCCAGCACTCAGGGGGACACCGGGGAGCTGTTTTTT. V and J are TRBV3-1 and TRBJ2-2, with 7 nucleotides matching TRBD1. This CDR3 is 13 amino acids long. V lost 7 bases, J lost 3 bases, and 2 bases stayed unmatched. Germline V lookup: CDR1 LGHDT, CDR2 YNNKEL (reference sequence).

V usage is TRBV7-9 and J usage is TRBJ2-2; a weak D match, TRBD2 (5 bases). Per germline, CDR1 SEHNR and CDR2 FQNEAQ (reference sequence). This CDR3 has 14 residues. CDR3 loop: CAGLLGRETGELFF. CDR3 coding DNA: TGTGCAGGACTGCTAGGCCGAGAAACCGGGGAGCTGTTTTTT.

The CDR3, as DNA: TGTGCCAGCAGCCGCCTCTCGACTAGCAGGGTCCGGGAGCACAATGAGCAGTTCTTC. This sequence encodes CASSRLSTSRVREHNEQFF. This chain uses TRBV6-2 or TRBV6-3 with TRBJ2-1; TRBD2 matches 7 bases. From germline, CDR1 is MNHEY and CDR2 SVGEGT. The CDR3 totals 19 residues. Unmatched junction bases numbered 22, after V lost 6 bases and J lost 5 bases.

The rearrangement links TRBV10-3 to TRBJ1-1; 9 bases match TRBD1. The CDR3 consists of 15 residues. The ends lost 11 bases at V and 3 bases at J; junction bases unmatched: 13. CDR1 and CDR2 (germline): ENHRY, SYGVKD. CDR3: CAVTQQGAQDTEAFF. The CDR3 nucleotides read TGTGCCGTCACCCAACAGGGGGCTCAGGACACTGAAGCTTTCTTT.

This clonotype was observed a handful of times. The genes are TRBV2 and TRBJ2-7; weak D call: TRBD2 (6 bases). Germline V lookup: CDR1 SNHLY, CDR2 FYNNEI. The CDR3 has 16 residues. Trimming took off 8 bases at V and 2 bases at J, with 22 bases between the two ends. CDR3 loop: CASVKGAGWGTYEQYF. As DNA, the CDR3 is TGTGCCAGCGTCAAAGGGGCGGGGTGGGGAACCTACGAGCAGTACTTC.